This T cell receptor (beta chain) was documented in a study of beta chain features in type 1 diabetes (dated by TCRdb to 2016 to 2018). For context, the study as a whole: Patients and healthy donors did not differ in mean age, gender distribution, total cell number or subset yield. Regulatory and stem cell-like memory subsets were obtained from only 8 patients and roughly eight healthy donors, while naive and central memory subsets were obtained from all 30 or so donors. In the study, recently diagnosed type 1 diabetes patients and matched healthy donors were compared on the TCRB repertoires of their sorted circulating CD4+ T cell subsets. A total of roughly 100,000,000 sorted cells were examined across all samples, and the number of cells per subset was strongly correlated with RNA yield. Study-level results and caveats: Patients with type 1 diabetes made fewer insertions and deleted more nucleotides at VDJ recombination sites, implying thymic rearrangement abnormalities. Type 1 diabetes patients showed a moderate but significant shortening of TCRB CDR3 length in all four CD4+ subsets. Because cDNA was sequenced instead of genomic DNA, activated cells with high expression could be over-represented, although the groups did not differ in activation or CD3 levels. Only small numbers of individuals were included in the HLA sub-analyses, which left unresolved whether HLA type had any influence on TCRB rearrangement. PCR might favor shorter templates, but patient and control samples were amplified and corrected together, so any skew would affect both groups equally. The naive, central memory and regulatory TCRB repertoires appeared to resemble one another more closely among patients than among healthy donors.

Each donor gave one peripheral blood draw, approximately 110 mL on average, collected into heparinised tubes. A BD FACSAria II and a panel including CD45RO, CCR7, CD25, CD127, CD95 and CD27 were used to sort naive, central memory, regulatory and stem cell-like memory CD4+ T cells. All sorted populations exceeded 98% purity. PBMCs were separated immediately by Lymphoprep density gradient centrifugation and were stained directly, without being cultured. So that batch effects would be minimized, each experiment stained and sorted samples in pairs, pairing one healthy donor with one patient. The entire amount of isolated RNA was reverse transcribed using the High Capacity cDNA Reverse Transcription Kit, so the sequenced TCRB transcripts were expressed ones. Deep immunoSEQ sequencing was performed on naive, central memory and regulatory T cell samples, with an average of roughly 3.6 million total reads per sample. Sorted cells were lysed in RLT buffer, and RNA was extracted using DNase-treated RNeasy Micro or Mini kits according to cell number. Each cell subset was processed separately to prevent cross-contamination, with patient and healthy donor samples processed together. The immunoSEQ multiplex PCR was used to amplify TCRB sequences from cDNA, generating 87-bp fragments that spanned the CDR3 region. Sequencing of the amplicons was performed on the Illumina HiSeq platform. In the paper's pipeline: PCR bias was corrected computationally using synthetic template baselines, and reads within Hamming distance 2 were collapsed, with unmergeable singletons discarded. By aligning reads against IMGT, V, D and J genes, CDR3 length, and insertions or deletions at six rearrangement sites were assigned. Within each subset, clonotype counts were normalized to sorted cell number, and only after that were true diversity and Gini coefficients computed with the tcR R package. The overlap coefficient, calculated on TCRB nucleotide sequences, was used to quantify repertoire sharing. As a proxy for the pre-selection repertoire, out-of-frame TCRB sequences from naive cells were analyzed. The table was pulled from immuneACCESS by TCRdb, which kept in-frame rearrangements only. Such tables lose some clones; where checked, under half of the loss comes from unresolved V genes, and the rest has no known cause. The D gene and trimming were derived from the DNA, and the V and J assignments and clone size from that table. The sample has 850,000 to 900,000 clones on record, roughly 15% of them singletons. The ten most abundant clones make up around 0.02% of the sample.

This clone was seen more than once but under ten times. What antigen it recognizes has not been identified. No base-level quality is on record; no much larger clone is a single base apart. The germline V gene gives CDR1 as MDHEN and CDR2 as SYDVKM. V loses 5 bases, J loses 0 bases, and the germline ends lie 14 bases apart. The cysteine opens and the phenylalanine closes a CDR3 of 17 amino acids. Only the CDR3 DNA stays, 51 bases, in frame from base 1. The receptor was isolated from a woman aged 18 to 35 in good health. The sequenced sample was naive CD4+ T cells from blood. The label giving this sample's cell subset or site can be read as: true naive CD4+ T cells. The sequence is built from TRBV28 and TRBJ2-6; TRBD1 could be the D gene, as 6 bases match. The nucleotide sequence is TGTGCCAGCAGTGGAACAGGGATCCGCTCTGGGGCCAACGTCCTGACTTTC. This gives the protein CASSGTGIRSGANVLTF.